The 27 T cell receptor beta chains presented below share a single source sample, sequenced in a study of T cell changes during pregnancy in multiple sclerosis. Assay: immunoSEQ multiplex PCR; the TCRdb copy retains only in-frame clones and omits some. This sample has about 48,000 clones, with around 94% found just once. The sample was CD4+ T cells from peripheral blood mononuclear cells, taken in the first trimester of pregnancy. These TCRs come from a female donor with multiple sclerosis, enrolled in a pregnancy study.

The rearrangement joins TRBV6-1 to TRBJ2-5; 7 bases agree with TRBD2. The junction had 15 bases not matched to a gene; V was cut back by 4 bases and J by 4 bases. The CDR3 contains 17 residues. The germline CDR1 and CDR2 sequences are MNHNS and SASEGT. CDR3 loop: CASSVGRRGSMGETQYF. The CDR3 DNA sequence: TGTGCCAGCAGTGTGGGACGGCGGGGGTCAATGGGAGAGACCCAGTACTTC.

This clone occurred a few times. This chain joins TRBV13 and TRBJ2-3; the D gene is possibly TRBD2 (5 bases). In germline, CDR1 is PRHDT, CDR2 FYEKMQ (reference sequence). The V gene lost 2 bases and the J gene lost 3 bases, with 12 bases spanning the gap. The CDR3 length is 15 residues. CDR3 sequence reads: CASSLLEVGTDTQYF. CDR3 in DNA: TGTGCCAGCAGCTTATTGGAGGTGGGTACAGATACGCAGTATTTT.

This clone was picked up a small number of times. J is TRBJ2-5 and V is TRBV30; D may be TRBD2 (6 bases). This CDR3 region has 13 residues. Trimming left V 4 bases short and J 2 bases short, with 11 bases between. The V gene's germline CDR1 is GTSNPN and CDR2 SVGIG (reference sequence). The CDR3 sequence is CAWTGRRQETQYF. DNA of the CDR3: TGTGCCTGGACAGGGAGGAGGCAAGAGACCCAGTACTTC. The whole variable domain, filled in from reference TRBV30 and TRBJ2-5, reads SQTIHQWPATLVQPVGSPLSLECTVEGTSNPNLYWYRQAAGRGLQLLFYSVGIGQISSEVPQNLSASRPQDRQFILSSKKLLLSDSGFYLCAWTGRRQETQYFGPGTRLLVL.

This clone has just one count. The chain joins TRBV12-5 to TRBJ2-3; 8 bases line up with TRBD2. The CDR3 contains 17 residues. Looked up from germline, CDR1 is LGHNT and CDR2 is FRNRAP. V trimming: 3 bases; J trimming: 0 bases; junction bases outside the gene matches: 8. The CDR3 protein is CASGFATLADSTDTQYF. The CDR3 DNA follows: TGTGCTAGTGGTTTCGCCACACTAGCGGATAGCACAGATACGCAGTATTTT.

CDR3 in DNA: TGTGCCAGCACATCAGGGGGCGGGGGGGCCCGGGAGACCCAGTACTTC. Protein: CASTSGGGGARETQYF. The chain joins TRBV2 to TRBJ2-5; TRBD2 is a possible D gene (9 bases). Trimming cost V 7 bases and J 5 bases, with 23 bases left between them. Germline V gene sequence: CDR1 SNHLY, CDR2 FYNNEI. The CDR3 totals 16 residues.

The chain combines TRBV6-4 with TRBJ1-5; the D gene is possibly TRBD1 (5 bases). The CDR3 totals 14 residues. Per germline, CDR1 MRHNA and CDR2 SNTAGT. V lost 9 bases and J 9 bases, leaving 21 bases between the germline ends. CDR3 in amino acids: CASPYRQPSGPQHF. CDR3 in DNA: TGTGCCAGTCCCTACCGACAGCCCAGTGGGCCCCAGCATTTT.

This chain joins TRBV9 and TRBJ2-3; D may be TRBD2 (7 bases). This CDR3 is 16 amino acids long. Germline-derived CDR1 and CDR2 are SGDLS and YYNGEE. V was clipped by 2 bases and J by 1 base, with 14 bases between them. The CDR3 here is CASSVGGAGGTDTQYF. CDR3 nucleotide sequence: TGTGCCAGCAGCGTTGGGGGGGCAGGGGGCACAGATACGCAGTATTTT.

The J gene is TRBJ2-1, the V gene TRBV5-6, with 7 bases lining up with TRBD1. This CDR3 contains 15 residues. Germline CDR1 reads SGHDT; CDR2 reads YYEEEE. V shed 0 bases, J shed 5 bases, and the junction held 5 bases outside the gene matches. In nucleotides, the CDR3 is TGTGCCAGCAGCTTGGGACAGGGTATGAACAATGAGCAGTTCTTC. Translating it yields CASSLGQGMNNEQFF.

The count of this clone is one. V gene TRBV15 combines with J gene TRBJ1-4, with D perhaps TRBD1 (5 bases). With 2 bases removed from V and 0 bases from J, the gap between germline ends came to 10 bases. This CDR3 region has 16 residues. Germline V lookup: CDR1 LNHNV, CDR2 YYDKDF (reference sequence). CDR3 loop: CATSRRGGATNEKLFF. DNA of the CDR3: TGTGCCACCAGCAGACGGGGGGGGGCAACTAATGAAAAACTGTTTTTT.

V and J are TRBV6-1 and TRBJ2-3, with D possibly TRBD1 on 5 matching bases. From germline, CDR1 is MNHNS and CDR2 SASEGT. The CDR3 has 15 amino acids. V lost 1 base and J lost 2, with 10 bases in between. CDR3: CASSEVGQVTDTQYF. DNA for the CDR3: TGTGCCAGCAGTGAAGTGGGGCAGGTCACAGATACGCAGTATTTT.

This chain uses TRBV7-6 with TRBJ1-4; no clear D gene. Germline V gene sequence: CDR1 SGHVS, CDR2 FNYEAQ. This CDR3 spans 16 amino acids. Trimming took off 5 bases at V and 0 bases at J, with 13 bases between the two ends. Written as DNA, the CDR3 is TGTGCCAGCAGCCCACAGCTAACAGCAACTAATGAAAAACTGTTTTTT. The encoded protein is CASSPQLTATNEKLFF.

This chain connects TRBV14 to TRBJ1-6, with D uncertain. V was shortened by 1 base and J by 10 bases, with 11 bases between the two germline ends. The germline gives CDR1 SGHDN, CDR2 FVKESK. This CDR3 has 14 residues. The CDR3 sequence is CASSQVERLSPLHF. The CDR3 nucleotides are TGTGCCAGCAGCCAAGTTGAGAGGCTATCACCCCTCCACTTT.

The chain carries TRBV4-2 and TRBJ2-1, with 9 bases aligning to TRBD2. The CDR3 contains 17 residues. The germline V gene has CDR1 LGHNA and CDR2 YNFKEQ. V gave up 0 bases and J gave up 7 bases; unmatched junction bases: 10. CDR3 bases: TGTGCCAGCAGCCAAGAAGGGGGCGGGGGGGCCGGGAATGAGCAGTTCTTC. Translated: CASSQEGGGGAGNEQFF.

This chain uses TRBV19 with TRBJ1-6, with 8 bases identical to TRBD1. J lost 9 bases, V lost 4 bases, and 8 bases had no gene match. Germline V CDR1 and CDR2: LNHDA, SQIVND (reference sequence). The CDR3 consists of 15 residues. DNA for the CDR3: TGTGCCAGTAGTACCCCGGACAGGGTCGGTTCACCCCTCCACTTT. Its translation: CASSTPDRVGSPLHF.

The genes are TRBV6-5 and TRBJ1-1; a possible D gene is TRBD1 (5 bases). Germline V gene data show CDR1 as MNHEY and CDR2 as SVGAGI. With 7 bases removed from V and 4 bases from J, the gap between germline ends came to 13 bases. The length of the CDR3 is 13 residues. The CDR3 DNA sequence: TGTGCCAGCACCTTGGGGGGACGCACTGAAGCTTTCTTT. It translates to CASTLGGRTEAFF.

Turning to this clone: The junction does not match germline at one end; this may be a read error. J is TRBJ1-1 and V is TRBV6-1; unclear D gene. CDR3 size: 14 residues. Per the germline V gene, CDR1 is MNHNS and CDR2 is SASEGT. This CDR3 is CASSANLMNSEAFF. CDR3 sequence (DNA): TGTGCCAGCAGTGCCAACCTGATGAACAGTGAAGCTTTCTTT.

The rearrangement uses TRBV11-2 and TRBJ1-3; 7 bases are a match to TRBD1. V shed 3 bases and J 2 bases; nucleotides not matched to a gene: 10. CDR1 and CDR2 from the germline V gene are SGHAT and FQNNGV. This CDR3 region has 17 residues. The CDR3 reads CASSFPRGRLAGNTIYF. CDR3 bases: TGTGCCAGCAGCTTTCCGAGGGGGCGCCTTGCTGGAAACACCATATATTTT.

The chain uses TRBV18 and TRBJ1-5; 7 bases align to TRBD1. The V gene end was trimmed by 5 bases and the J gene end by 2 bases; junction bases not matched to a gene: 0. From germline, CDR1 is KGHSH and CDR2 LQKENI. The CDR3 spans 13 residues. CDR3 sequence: CASSGQGNQPQHF. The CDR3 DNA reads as TGTGCCAGCTCAGGACAGGGCAATCAGCCCCAGCATTTT.

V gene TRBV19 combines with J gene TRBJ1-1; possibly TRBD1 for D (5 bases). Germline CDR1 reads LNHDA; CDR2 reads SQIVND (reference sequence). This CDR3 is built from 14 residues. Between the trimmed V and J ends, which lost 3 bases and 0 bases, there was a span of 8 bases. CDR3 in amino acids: CASSIRQLNTEAFF. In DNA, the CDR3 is TGTGCCAGTAGTATTCGACAGTTGAACACTGAAGCTTTCTTT.

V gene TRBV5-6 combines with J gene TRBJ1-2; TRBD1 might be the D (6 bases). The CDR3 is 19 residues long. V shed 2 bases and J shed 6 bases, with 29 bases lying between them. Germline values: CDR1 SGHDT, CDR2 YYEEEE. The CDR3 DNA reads TGTGCCAGCAGCTTCTTGCTGAGGAGACAGGTAGTTAGGGCTCATGGCTACACCTTC. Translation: CASSFLLRRQVVRAHGYTF.

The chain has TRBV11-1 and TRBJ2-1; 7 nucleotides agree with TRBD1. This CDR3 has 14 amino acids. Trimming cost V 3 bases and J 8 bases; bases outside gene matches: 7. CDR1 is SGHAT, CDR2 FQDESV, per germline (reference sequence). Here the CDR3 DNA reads TGTGCCAGCAGCTTTGGAGAGGGGGCCCATGAGCAGTTCTTC. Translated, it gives CASSFGEGAHEQFF.

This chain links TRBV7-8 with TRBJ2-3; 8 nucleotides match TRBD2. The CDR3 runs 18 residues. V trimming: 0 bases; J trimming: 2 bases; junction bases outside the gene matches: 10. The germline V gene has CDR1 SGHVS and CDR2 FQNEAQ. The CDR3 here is CASSLAEWGRGATDTQYF. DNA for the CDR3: TGTGCCAGCAGCTTAGCAGAGTGGGGGCGGGGGGCCACAGATACGCAGTATTTT.

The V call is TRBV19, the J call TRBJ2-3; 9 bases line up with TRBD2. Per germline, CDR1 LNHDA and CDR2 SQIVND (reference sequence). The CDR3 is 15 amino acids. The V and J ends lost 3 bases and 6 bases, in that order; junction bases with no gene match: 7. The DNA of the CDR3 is TGTGCCAGTAGTATTGGGGGCGGGGGGGCGGATACGCAGTATTTT. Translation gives CASSIGGGGADTQYF.

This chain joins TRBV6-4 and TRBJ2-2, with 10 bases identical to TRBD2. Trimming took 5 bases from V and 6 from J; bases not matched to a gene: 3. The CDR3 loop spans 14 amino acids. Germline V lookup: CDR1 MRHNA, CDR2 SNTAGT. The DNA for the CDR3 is TGTGCCAGCAGTCCGACTAGCGGGTCCGGGGAGCTGTTTTTT. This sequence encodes CASSPTSGSGELFF.

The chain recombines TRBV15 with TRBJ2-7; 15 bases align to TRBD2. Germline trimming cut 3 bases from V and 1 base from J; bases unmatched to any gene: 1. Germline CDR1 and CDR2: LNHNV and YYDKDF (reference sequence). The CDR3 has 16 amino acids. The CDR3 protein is CATSRGTSGGSYEQYF. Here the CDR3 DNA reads TGTGCCACCAGCAGGGGGACTAGCGGGGGGTCCTACGAGCAGTACTTC.

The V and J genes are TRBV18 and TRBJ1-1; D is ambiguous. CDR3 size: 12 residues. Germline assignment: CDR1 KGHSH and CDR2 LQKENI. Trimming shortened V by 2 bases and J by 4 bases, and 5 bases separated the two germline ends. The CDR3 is CASSPGPTEAFF. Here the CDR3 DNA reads TGTGCCAGCTCACCAGGGCCCACTGAAGCTTTCTTT.

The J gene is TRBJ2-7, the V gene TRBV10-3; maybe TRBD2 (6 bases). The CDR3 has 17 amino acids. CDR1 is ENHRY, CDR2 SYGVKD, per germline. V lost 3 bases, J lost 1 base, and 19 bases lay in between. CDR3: CAISDSNPGRESYEQYF. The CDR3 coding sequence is TGTGCCATCAGTGATTCCAACCCGGGACGGGAGTCCTACGAGCAGTACTTC.